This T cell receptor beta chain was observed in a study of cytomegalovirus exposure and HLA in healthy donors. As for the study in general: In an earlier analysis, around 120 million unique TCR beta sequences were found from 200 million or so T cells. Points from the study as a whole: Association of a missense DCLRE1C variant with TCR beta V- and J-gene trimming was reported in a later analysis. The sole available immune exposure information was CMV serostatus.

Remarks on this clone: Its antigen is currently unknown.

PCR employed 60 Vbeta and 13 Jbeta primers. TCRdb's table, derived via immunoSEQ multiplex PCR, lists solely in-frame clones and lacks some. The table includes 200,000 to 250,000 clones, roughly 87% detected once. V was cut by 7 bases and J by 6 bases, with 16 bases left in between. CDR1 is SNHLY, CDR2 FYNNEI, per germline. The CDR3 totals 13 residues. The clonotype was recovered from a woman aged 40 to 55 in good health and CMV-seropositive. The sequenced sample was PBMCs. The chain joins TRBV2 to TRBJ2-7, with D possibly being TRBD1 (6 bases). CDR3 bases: TGTGCCAGCACCTACTACGACAGGACCGAGCAGTACTTC. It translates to CASTYYDRTEQYF.